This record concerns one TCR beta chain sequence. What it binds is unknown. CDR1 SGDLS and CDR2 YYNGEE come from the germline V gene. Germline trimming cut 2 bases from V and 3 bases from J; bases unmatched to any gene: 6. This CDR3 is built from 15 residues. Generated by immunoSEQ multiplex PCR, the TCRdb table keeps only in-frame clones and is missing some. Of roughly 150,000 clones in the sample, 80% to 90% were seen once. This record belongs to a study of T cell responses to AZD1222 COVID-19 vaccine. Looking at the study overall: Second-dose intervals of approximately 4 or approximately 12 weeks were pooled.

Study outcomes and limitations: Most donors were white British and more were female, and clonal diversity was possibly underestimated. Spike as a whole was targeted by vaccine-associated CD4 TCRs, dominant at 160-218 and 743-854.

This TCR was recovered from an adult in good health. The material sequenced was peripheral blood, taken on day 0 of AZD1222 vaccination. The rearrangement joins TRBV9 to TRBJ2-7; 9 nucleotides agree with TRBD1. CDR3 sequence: CASSVGTGNLYEQYF. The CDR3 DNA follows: TGTGCCAGCAGCGTTGGGACAGGGAATCTCTACGAGCAGTACTTC.